This T cell receptor (beta chain) stems from a study of beta chain features in type 1 diabetes. General study findings and limits: In all four CD4+ subsets, TCRB CDR3 length was significantly, moderately reduced in type 1 diabetes.

This clone has only a few counts. Its antigen is not known. Every bit of the isolated RNA underwent reverse transcription, so sequencing read expressed TCRB transcripts. Sequenced by immunoSEQ multiplex PCR; TCRdb stores in-frame clones only, minus some. The profile shows about 180,000 clones, around 8% of them singletons. There are 13 residues in the CDR3. The J segment lost 10 bases and the V segment lost 5 bases, leaving 8 bases of the junction unmatched. Germline V gives CDR1 SGHTA, CDR2 FQGTGA. The sequenced material came from central memory CD4+ T cells from blood. This rearrangement joins TRBV7-3 to TRBJ2-1, with 7 bases lining up with TRBD2. The source is a woman aged 40 to 50 with type 1 diabetes. The CDR3 is CASSLQRGGEQFF. The CDR3 region has the DNA TGTGCCAGCAGCCTCCAGCGGGGAGGGGAGCAGTTCTTC.